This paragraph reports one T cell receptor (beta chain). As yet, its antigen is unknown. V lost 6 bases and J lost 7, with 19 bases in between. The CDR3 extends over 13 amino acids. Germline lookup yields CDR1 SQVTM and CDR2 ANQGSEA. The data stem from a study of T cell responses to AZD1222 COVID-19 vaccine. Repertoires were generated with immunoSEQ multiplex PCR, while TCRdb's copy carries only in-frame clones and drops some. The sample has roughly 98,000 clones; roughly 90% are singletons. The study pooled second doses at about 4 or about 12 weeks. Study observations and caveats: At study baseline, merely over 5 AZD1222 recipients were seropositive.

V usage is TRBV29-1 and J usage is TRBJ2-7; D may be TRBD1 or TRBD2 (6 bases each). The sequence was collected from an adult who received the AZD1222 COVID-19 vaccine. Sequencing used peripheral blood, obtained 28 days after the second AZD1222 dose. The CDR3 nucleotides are TGCAGCGTAACCCCCTCGGGGGCCGGTGAGCAGTACTTC. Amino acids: CSVTPSGAGEQYF.